This T cell receptor (beta chain) originates from a study of cytomegalovirus exposure and HLA in healthy donors. PCR primers comprised 60 Vbeta and 13 Jbeta primers. This table comes from immunoSEQ multiplex PCR, and its TCRdb copy is limited to in-frame clones, with some not included. This table has 200,000 or so clones, roughly 84% appearing once. The length of the CDR3 is 18 residues. CDR1 and CDR2 from the germline V gene are MDHEN and SYDVKM. V trimming: 2 bases; J trimming: 1 base; junction bases outside the gene matches: 11. This clonotype was sampled from a boy younger than 18 in good health and CMV-seronegative. What was sequenced was PBMCs. The chain joins TRBV28 to TRBJ2-3; 8 bases line up with TRBD2. DNA for the CDR3: TGTGCCAGCAGTTTAAACCGGGCGGGAGGATCCGGCACAGATACGCAGTATTTT. Protein sequence: CASSLNRAGGSGTDTQYF.